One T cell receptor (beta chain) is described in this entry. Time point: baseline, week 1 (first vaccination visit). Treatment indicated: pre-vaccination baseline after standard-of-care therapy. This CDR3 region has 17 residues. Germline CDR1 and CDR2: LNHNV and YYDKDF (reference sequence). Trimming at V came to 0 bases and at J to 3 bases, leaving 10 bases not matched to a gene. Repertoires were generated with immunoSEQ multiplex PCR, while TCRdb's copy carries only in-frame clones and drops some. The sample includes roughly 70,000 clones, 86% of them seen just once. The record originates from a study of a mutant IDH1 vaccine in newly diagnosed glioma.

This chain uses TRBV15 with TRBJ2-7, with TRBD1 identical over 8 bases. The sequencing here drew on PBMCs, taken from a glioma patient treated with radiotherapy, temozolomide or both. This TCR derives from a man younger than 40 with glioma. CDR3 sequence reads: CATSREAGGIIYYEQYF. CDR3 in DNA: TGTGCCACCAGCAGAGAGGCAGGGGGCATAATATACTACGAGCAGTACTTC. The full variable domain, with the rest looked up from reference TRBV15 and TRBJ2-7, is DAMVIQNPRYQVTQFGKPVTLSCSQTLNHNVMYWYQQKSSQAPKLLFHYYDKDFNNEADTPDNFQSRRPNTSFCFLDIRSPGLGDTAMYLCATSREAGGIIYYEQYFGPGTRLTVT.